Described below is a single T cell receptor beta chain sequence and its context. This specimen comes from a study of identical twins. V lost 8 bases and J lost 0; bases outside the gene matches: 10. This CDR3 spans 15 amino acids. The germline V gene has CDR1 DFQATT and CDR2 SNEGSKA (reference sequence). TCRdb reprocessed the 5' RACE reads via MiXCR and lists one record per CDR3 protein. The sample consists of a few hundred thousand distinct CDR3 sequences, 15% of them appearing once. These data were also filed under a second study, of yellow fever vaccine responses in identical twins.

The sequencing sample was made of CD4+ T cells sorted from blood. The chain employs TRBV20-1 and TRBJ2-3; 8 bases agree with TRBD2. This receptor was obtained from a woman between 18 and 30 years old in good health. In DNA, the CDR3 is TGCAGTACTCAAAGGGCTAGCGGGAGCACAGATACGCAGTATTTT. This encodes CSTQRASGSTDTQYF.